This entry is about one T cell receptor beta chain. The antigen is unknown. The entry originates in a study of CD8 T cells in Susac syndrome. Study findings and constraints: TCR sequencing and HLA analysis covered a relatively small number of individuals.

It was negative isolation that provided the CD8+ and CD4+ T cells, whereas TEMRA cells were enriched by FACS. Random hexamers were used to reverse transcribe the RNA input (about 0.5 to 1 ug). It was immunoSEQ multiplex PCR that amplified TCR beta CDR3 across 54 Vbeta and 13 Jbeta. TCRdb re-analysed the immunoSEQ multiplex PCR reads in MiXCR, keeping a single row per CDR3 protein. There are about 280,000 distinct CDR3 sequences in the sample; around 83% occur only once, and about 0.11% lies in the top ten. Unmatched junction bases numbered 4, after V lost 1 base and J lost 5 bases. The CDR3 totals 14 residues. Germline V lookup: CDR1 SEHNR, CDR2 FQNEAQ (reference sequence).

The material sequenced was CD8+ T cells from PBMCs. The origin of this receptor is a human donor with multiple sclerosis. The J gene is TRBJ1-1, the V gene TRBV7-9, with 7 bases lining up with TRBD1. The CDR3 protein is CASSLGRGMTEAFF. DNA of the CDR3: TGTGCCAGCAGCTTAGGCAGGGGGATGACTGAAGCTTTCTTT.